The rows below give T cell receptor beta chains drawn from one sample of a study of blood T cell repertoires in COVID-19. Clones were read by immunoSEQ multiplex PCR, and TCRdb kept only the in-frame ones, dropping some. The table shows roughly 210,000 clones, with around four fifths occurring only once. Sequenced material: peripheral blood. The source is a woman older than 75 with COVID-19, enrolled during active disease. Both conserved end residues are trimmed from each CDR3. A D gene is named only where the DNA matches it firmly.

J,V,length,D,CDR3
TRBJ1-5,TRBV6-5,13,NA,ASSTGIRSNQPQH
TRBJ1-5,TRBV6-5,11,TRBD1,ASSLGTALPQH
TRBJ1-1,TRBV7-9,11,NA,ASSLGRYTEAF
TRBJ1-2,TRBV6-6,13,NA,ASSYPKTDEPGYT
TRBJ2-2,TRBV5-1,14,TRBD1,ASSFPQGTDTGELF
TRBJ1-2,TRBV3-1/TRBV3-2,10,NA,ASSQGGLDYT
TRBJ2-5,TRBV28,13,TRBD1,ASSLSDRGPAFRD
TRBJ1-2,TRBV7-2,13,TRBD1,ASSLALGTGDGYT
TRBJ1-2,TRBV30,12,TRBD1,AWGQQGQARGYT
TRBJ1-1,TRBV6-1,11,NA,ASSESGEPRTF